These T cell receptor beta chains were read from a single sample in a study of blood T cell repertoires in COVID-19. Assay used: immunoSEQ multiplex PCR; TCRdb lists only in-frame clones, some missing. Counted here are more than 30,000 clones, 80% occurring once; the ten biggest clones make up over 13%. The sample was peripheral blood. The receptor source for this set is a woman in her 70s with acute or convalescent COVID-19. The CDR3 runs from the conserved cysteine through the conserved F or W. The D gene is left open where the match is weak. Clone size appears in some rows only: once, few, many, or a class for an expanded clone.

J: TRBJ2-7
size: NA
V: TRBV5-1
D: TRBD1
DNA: TGCGCCAGCAGCGCGGACAGGGGGGCCTACGAGCAGTACTTC
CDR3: CASSADRGAYEQYF

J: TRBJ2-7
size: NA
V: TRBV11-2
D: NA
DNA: TGTGCCAGCAGCTTTGGTGACAACTCCTACGAGCAGTACTTC
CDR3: CASSFGDNSYEQYF

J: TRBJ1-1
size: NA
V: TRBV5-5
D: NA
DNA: TGTGCCAGCAGCCCGTCCCTGAACACTGAAGCTTTCTTT
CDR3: CASSPSLNTEAFF

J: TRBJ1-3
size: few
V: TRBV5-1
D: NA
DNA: TGCGCCAGCAGTCCGCCGAGTGGAAACACCATATATTTT
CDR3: CASSPPSGNTIYF

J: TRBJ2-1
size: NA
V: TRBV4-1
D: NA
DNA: TGCGCCAGCAGCCAAGTGCTAGCCGGTAATGAGCAGTTCTTC
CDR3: CASSQVLAGNEQFF

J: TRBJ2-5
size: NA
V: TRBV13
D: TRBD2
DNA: TGTGCCAGCAGCTTCGGATGGACTAGCGGCCAAGAGACCCAGTACTTC
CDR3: CASSFGWTSGQETQYF

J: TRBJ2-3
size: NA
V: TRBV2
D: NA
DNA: TGTGCCAGCAGTGAACAGACAGATACGCAGTATTTT
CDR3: CASSEQTDTQYF

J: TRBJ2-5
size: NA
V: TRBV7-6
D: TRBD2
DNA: TGTGCCAGCAGCCCCGGACTAGCGGGCGAGGAGACCCAGTACTTC
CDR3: CASSPGLAGEETQYF

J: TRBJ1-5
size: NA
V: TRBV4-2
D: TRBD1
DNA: TGTGCCAGCAGCCAAGAAGCGACAGGGCCTTATCAGCCCCAGCATTTT
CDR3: CASSQEATGPYQPQHF

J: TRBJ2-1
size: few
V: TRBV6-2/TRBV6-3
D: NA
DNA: TGTGCCAGCACCCCTACGGGAGCACTGAGCAATGAGCAGTTCTTC
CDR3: CASTPTGALSNEQFF

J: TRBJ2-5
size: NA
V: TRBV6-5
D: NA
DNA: TGTGCCATCTCGGGCGAGGAGGGAGACACCCAGTACTTC
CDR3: CAISGEEGDTQYF

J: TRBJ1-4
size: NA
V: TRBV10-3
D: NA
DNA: TGTGCCATCAGGGGGGCTACTAATGAAAAACTGTTTTTT
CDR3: CAIRGATNEKLFF

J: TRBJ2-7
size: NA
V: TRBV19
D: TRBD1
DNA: TGTGCCAGTAGTACGTCGGTGACAGGGAAGCCGGACGAGCAGTACTTC
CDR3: CASSTSVTGKPDEQYF

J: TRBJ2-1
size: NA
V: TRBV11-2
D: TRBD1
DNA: TGTGCCAGCAGCTTAGAAGGGACAGGCAATGAGCAGTTCTTC
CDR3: CASSLEGTGNEQFF

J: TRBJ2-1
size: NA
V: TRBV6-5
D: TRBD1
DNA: TGTGCCAGCCGGGACAGTTCCTACAATGAGCAGTTCTTC
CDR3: CASRDSSYNEQFF

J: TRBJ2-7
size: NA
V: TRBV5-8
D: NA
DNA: TGTGCCAGCACCTCGGGCGGGCTGAACCGTTTC
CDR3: CASTSGGLNRF

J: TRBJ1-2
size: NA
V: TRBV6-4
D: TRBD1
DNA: TGTGCCAGCAGCTTAAATACAGGGGGACACTATGGCTACACCTTC
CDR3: CASSLNTGGHYGYTF

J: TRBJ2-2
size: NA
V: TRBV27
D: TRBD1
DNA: TGTGCCAGCAGAGGACAGGGGTTGATCACCGGGGAGCTGTTTTTT
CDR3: CASRGQGLITGELFF

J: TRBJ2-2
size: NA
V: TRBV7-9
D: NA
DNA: TGTGCCAGCAGCTTAGCGGGCCGGGGTGAGCTGTTTTTT
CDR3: CASSLAGRGELFF

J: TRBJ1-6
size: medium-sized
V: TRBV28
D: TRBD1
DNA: TGTGCCAGCAGTTCCCGGACAGGTTCACCCCTCCACTTT
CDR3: CASSSRTGSPLHF

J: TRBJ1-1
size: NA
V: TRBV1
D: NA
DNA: TGCACCAGCAGCCGGGGGGGTAACACTGAAGCTTTCTTT
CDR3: CTSSRGGNTEAFF

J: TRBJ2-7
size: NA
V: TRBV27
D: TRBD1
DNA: TGTGCCAGCAGTCCACAGGGGAGCCCCTACGAGCAGTACTTC
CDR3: CASSPQGSPYEQYF

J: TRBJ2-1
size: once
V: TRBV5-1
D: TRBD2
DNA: TGCGCCAGCAGCGGGGGGACTAGATTGGTCAATGAGCAGTTCTTC
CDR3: CASSGGTRLVNEQFF

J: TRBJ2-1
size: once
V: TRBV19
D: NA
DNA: TGTGCCAGTAGTATGAGAACTATCGAGTCGCAGTTCTTC
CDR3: CASSMRTIESQFF

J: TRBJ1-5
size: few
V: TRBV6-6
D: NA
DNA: TGTGCCAGCAGTTCCGCGGACGGGGGACAGCCCCAGCATTTT
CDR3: CASSSADGGQPQHF

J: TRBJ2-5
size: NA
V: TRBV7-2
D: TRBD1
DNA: TGTGCCAGCAGCAAGCGGGGACAGGGATGGGAGACCCAGTACTTC
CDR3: CASSKRGQGWETQYF

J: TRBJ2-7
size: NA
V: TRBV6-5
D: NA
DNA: TGTGCCAGCAGCGACACCCACTTCTCCTACGAGCAGTACTTC
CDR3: CASSDTHFSYEQYF

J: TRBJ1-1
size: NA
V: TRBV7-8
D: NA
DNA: TGTGCCAGCAGCCGCGGGATGAACACTGAAGCTTTCTTT
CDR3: CASSRGMNTEAFF

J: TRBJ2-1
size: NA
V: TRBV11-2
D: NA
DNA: TGTGCCAGCAGCTTAGCCGGTAGCTGGGAGCAGTTCTTC
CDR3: CASSLAGSWEQFF

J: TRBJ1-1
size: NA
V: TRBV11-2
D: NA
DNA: TGTGCCAGCAGCTTATTACAGACTGAAGCTTTCTTT
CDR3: CASSLLQTEAFF

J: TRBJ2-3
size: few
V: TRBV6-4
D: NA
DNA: TGTGCCAGCAGTGACTCGCCGGGTGGCGATACGCAGTATTTT
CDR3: CASSDSPGGDTQYF

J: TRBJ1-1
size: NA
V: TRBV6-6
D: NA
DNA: TGTGCCAGCCGACAGGACTTAATGAACACTGAAGCTTTCTTT
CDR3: CASRQDLMNTEAFF

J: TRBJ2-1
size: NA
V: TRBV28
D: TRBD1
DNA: TGTGCCAGCAGTGACTGGGACAGGAAGGACGATGAGCAGTTCTTC
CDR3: CASSDWDRKDDEQFF

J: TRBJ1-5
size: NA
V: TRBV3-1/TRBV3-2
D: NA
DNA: TGTGCCAGCAGCCAAGATCCGGGGTCGCGACCCCAGCATTTT
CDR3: CASSQDPGSRPQHF

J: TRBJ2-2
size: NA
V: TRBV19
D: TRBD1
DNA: TGTGGCTCAGGGGGCGAGAACACCGGGGAGCTGTTTTTT
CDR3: CGSGGENTGELFF

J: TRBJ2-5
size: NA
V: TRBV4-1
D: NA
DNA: TGCGCCAGCAGCCAAGATATTGAGTACCTGAGGACCCAGTACTTC
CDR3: CASSQDIEYLRTQYF

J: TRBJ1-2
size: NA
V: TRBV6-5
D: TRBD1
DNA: TGTGCCAGCAGCAGGACAGGGTCGGATGGCTACACCTTC
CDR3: CASSRTGSDGYTF

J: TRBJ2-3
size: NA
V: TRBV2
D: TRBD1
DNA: TGTGCCAGCAGCGGGACAGGGCCTTTTGCCTTTCCTAGCACAGATACGCAGTATTTT
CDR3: CASSGTGPFAFPSTDTQYF

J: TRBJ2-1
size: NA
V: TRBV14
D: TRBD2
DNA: TGTGCCAGCAGCCAGTTAGCGCGGGAGGATGAGCAGTTCTTC
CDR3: CASSQLAREDEQFF

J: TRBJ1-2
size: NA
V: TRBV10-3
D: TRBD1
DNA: TGTGCCATCAGTGGCGCCGGGACAGCTAACTATGGCTACACCTTC
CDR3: CAISGAGTANYGYTF

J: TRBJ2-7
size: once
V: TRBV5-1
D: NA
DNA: TGCGCCAGCAGCTTGGATCACACCTACGAGCAGTACTTC
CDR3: CASSLDHTYEQYF

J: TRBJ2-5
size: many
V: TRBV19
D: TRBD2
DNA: TGTGCCAGTAGTAAGACCATAGCGGGGGCATGGGAGACCCAGTACTTC
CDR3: CASSKTIAGAWETQYF

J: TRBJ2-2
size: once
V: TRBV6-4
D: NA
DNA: TGTGCCAGCAGTGACTCGATAGGCGGTGGAGGGGAGCTGTTTTTT
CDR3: CASSDSIGGGGELFF

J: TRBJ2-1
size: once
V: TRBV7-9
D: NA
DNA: TGTGCCAGCAGCGAGCGGACTGCCCGGGCGTACAATGAGCAGTTCTTC
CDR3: CASSERTARAYNEQFF

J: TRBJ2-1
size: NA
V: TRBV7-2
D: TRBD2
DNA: TGTGCCAGCAGCTTTTGGACTAGCGGGGGATCTCTCTACAATGAGCAGTTCTTC
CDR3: CASSFWTSGGSLYNEQFF

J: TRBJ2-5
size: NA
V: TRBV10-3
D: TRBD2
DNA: TGTGCCATCAGTGACCCAGCGGGGAAGACCCAGTACTTC
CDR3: CAISDPAGKTQYF

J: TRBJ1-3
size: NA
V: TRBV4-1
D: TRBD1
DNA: TGCGCCAGCAGCCAAACAGGGGTAAACACCATATATTTT
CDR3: CASSQTGVNTIYF

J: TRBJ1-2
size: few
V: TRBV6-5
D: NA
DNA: TGTGCCAGCAGTCCAGACAGTAACTATGGCTACACCTTC
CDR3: CASSPDSNYGYTF

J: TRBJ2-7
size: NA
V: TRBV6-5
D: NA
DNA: TGTGCCAGCAGTTACTCCCAGGGGCCCTACGAGCAGTACTTC
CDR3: CASSYSQGPYEQYF

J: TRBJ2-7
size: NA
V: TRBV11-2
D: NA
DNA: TGTGCCAGCAGCTTAGACAGGGGTTCCTACGAGCAGTACTTC
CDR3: CASSLDRGSYEQYF

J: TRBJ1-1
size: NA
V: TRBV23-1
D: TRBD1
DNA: TGCGCCAGCAGTCAGGAAGGTCCTCCGGGACAGATGTTT
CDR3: CASSQEGPPGQMF